This record covers a single T cell receptor beta chain. Method: immunoSEQ multiplex PCR; TCRdb's copy keeps in-frame clones and lacks some. The sample lists some 1 million clones, more than 60% occurring once. Among the donors, all were Caucasian adults who lived in Nashville, Tennessee. These data come from a study of shared clonotypes between healthy human individuals. CDR3 length: 13 amino acids. Germline-derived CDR1 and CDR2 are MNHEY and SVGAGI. The ends lost 4 bases at V and 6 bases at J; junction bases unmatched: 3. The specimen sequenced was memory CD4+ T cells sorted from blood. The subset: CD45RA-negative fraction. The chain links TRBV6-5 to TRBJ1-5; 7 bases are shared with TRBD1. This TCR was sampled from a young man in good health. As DNA, the CDR3 is TGTGCCAGCAGTTTCCGACAGGGTCAGCCCCAGCATTTT. This sequence encodes CASSFRQGQPQHF.